A single sample gave rise to the 12 T cell receptor beta chains below, sequenced in a study of OX40 agonist ivuxolimab in advanced cancers. TCRdb's copy holds only in-frame clones and misses some; the assay was immunoSEQ multiplex PCR. The sample includes around 59,000 clones, around 86% seen only once; the top ten take 0.85% to 1.4%. Here the sequenced sample was CD4+ or CD8+ T cells sorted from blood, taken in a trial of the OX40 agonist ivuxolimab. The receptor set was obtained from an adult with an advanced solid tumor such as melanoma, head and neck, liver or kidney cancer.

The chain couples TRBV6-5 to TRBJ2-5; maybe TRBD2 (7 bases). V was trimmed by 7 bases and J by 7 bases, leaving 10 bases between them. Per the germline V gene, CDR1 is MNHEY and CDR2 is SVGAGI. CDR3 size: 11 residues. CDR3: CASTRGATQYF. CDR3 bases: TGTGCCAGCACCCGGGGGGCGACCCAGTACTTC.

The CDR3 DNA is TGTGCCAGCAGTGACTCAAACAGGGACAGAGTGCAGTTCTTC. Translated, it gives CASSDSNRDRVQFF. The rearrangement links TRBV6-4 to TRBJ2-1; 7 nucleotides align to TRBD1. The V gene's germline CDR1 is MRHNA and CDR2 SNTAGT. The CDR3 has 14 residues. After removal of 0 bases from V and 12 bases from J, the junction contained 8 bases not matched to a gene.

The V and J genes are TRBV28 and TRBJ1-5, with D perhaps matching TRBD1 (6 bases). CDR3 length equals 12 residues. Germline CDR1 reads MDHEN; CDR2 reads SYDVKM. Trimming pared 5 bases from V and 11 bases from J, leaving 13 bases between. The CDR3 sequence: CASSPTGRTQHF. The CDR3 coding sequence is TGTGCCAGCAGTCCCACAGGGCGGACCCAGCATTTT.

This rearrangement joins TRBV18 to TRBJ2-7; TRBD2 aligns across 11 bases. The CDR3 length is 16 residues. V lost 3 bases and J lost 0; bases outside the gene matches: 4. CDR1 and CDR2 (germline): KGHSH, LQKENI. The CDR3 reads CASSPSGLAGSYEQYF. CDR3 DNA: TGTGCCAGCTCACCTTCCGGACTAGCGGGCTCCTACGAGCAGTACTTC. The whole variable domain, filled in from reference TRBV18 and TRBJ2-7, reads NAGVMQNPRHLVRRRGQEARLRCSPMKGHSHVYWYRQLPEEGLKFMVYLQKENIIDESGMPKERFSAEFPKEGPSILRIQQVVRGDSAAYFCASSPSGLAGSYEQYFGPGTRLTVT.

The chain links TRBV28 to TRBJ2-1; 7 positions match TRBD1. After removal of 6 bases from V and 9 bases from J, the junction contained 8 bases not matched to a gene. This CDR3 comprises 13 residues. CDR1 MDHEN and CDR2 SYDVKM come from the germline V gene. CDR3 protein: CASRPPGQSEQFF. CDR3 DNA sequence: TGTGCCAGCAGGCCCCCGGGACAGAGTGAGCAGTTCTTC.

V usage is TRBV28 and J usage is TRBJ1-2; no definite D call. This CDR3 has 14 residues. V lost 4 bases and J 6 bases, leaving 15 bases between the germline ends. Germline values: CDR1 MDHEN, CDR2 SYDVKM. The CDR3 sequence is CASSSVRSLHGYTF. CDR3 sequence (DNA): TGTGCCAGCAGTTCCGTCCGATCCCTTCATGGCTACACCTTC.

This clone is a singleton in its sample. The chain joins TRBV5-1 to TRBJ2-3; 7 bases align to TRBD2. In germline, CDR1 is SGHRS, CDR2 YFSETQ. Trimming removed 0 bases from V and 6 bases from J; junction bases left unmatched: 7. The CDR3 is 15 amino acids. The CDR3 DNA reads TGCGCCAGCAGCTTGGTGGCGGGAGTTGGTGATACGCAGTATTTT. Translating it yields CASSLVAGVGDTQYF.

The J gene is TRBJ2-1, the V gene TRBV15; D is undetermined. Between the trimmed V and J ends, which lost 0 bases and 7 bases, there was a span of 16 bases. CDR1 LNHNV and CDR2 YYDKDF come from the germline V gene (reference sequence). CDR3 length equals 16 residues. CDR3 loop: CATSRDRDDRPNEQFF. DNA of the CDR3: TGTGCCACCAGCAGAGATAGGGATGATAGGCCTAATGAGCAGTTCTTC.

The J gene is TRBJ2-2, the V gene TRBV10-3; 9 nucleotides match TRBD2. The germline V gene encodes CDR1 ENHRY and CDR2 SYGVKD. J lost 3 bases, V lost 4 bases, and 6 bases had no gene match. This CDR3 comprises 16 residues. CDR3 sequence: CAISGSGSGDTGELFF. Written as DNA, the CDR3 is TGTGCCATCAGTGGTAGCGGGAGCGGGGACACCGGGGAGCTGTTTTTT.

CDR3 nucleotides: TGTGCCAGCAGTGTGACAGGGGGTCTAGTTGGAGAGACCCAGTACTTC. Amino acids: CASSVTGGLVGETQYF. The chain has TRBV6-1 and TRBJ2-5, with 9 bases lining up with TRBD1. The CDR3 totals 16 residues. Per the germline V gene, CDR1 is MNHNS and CDR2 is SASEGT. V lost 4 bases and J lost 4; bases outside the gene matches: 10.

This clone was seen just once. This chain connects TRBV10-3 to TRBJ1-3, with 9 bases matching TRBD1. The germline V gene has CDR1 ENHRY and CDR2 SYGVKD. Losses at the gene ends were 6 bases for V and 0 bases for J; bases not matched to a gene: 6. CDR3 size: 16 residues. In nucleotides, the CDR3 is TGTGCCATCAGCCCGACAGGGGGTAACTCTGGAAACACCATATATTTT. This encodes CAISPTGGNSGNTIYF.

This clone has just one count. This chain connects TRBV30 to TRBJ1-2; a possible D gene is TRBD1 (6 bases). Looked up from germline, CDR1 is GTSNPN and CDR2 is SVGIG (reference sequence). V gave up 8 bases and J gave up 2 bases, with 24 bases separating them. The CDR3 contains 16 residues. CDR3 sequence: CAGTLAGDLINYGYTF. The CDR3 DNA is TGTGCCGGAACCCTGGCAGGGGACCTTATAAACTATGGCTACACCTTC.